The 25 T cell receptor beta chains reported below all come from one sample, sequenced in a study of T cells after yellow fever vaccination. TCRdb re-called the 5' RACE reads with MiXCR, one entry per CDR3 protein. Of hundreds of thousands of distinct CDR3 sequences listed, roughly 14% are singletons. Sequencing used PBMCs, obtained on the day of the yellow fever booster vaccination. Source of these receptors: a man between 25 and 39 years old who received the YFV17D yellow fever vaccine.

V gene TRBV16 combines with J gene TRBJ2-1; unclear D gene. The germline CDR1 and CDR2 sequences are KGHSY and FQNENV. This CDR3 is 15 amino acids long. Trimming pared 0 bases from V and 0 bases from J, leaving 6 bases between. CDR3 loop: CASSQSPFSYNEQFF. The CDR3 coding sequence is TGTGCCAGCAGCCAATCCCCCTTCTCCTACAATGAGCAGTTCTTC.

This clonotype came up many times. The chain joins TRBV28 to TRBJ1-6, with D uncertain. The CDR3 spans 15 residues. CDR1 is MDHEN, CDR2 SYDVKM, per germline. Trimming removed 4 bases from V and 3 bases from J, with 10 bases in between. CDR3 region: CASSSASFYNSPLHF. As DNA, the CDR3 is TGTGCCAGCAGTTCGGCCAGCTTCTATAATTCACCCCTCCACTTT.

This clonotype was seen a few times. This chain connects TRBV7-2 to TRBJ2-7, with 7 bases identical to TRBD1. From germline, CDR1 is SGHTA and CDR2 FQGNSA. V was clipped by 5 bases and J by 1 base; unmatched bases: 11. The CDR3 runs to 16 residues. In DNA form, the CDR3 reads TGTGCCAGCAGCCCCGGCTCCGGGACAGCTTCCTACGAGCAGTACTTC. This translates into CASSPGSGTASYEQYF.

V gene TRBV11-1 combines with J gene TRBJ2-1; 16 bases map to TRBD2. V dropped 0 bases and J dropped 5; count of bases not matched to a gene: 13. The CDR3 is 21 amino acids. Germline V gene sequence: CDR1 SGHAT, CDR2 FQDESV (reference sequence). CDR3 loop: CASSLASGTSGRVPPDNEQFF. The CDR3 bases are TGTGCCAGCAGCTTAGCTTCCGGGACTAGCGGGAGGGTGCCCCCGGACAATGAGCAGTTCTTC. Full variable domain (outside the CDR3, taken from reference TRBV11-1 and TRBJ2-1): EAEVAQSPRYKITEKSQAVAFWCDPISGHATLYWYRQILGQGPELLVQFQDESVVDDSQLPKDRFSAERLKGVDSTLKIQPAELGDSAMYLCASSLASGTSGRVPPDNEQFFGPGTRLTVL.

The chain joins TRBV7-6 to TRBJ2-5; no definite D call. This CDR3 comprises 12 residues. Germline loops: CDR1 SGHVS, CDR2 FNYEAQ. V was cut by 4 bases and J by 5 bases, with 8 bases left in between. CDR3 in DNA: TGTGCCAGCAGCTCCCGAGTTGAGACCCAGTACTTC. Amino acids: CASSSRVETQYF.

This chain joins TRBV6-1 and TRBJ2-7; 10 bases agree with TRBD1. This CDR3 contains 14 residues. Trimming removed 6 bases from V and 0 bases from J; junction bases left unmatched: 2. Germline CDR1 is MNHNS and CDR2 is SASEGT. The CDR3 nucleotides read TGTGCCAGCAGAGGGACAGGGGTCTCCTACGAGCAGTACTTC. Translating it yields CASRGTGVSYEQYF.

This chain uses TRBV6-2 or TRBV6-3 with TRBJ2-1; no definite D call. The CDR3 is made up of 12 amino acids. CDR1 is MNHEY, CDR2 SVGEGT, per germline. V lost 10 bases and J 8 bases, leaving 15 bases between the germline ends. The CDR3 protein is CATQARVDEQFF. The DNA for the CDR3 is TGTGCCACCCAGGCTAGGGTTGATGAGCAGTTCTTC.

This clonotype was counted only a few times. J is TRBJ1-2 and V is TRBV20-1; D may be TRBD1 (5 bases). The germline V gene encodes CDR1 DFQATT and CDR2 SNEGSKA (reference sequence). V dropped 3 bases and J dropped 0 bases, with 14 bases sitting between them. The CDR3 spans 15 residues. CDR3 in amino acids: CSASFGGTANYGYTF. CDR3 in DNA: TGCAGTGCTAGTTTCGGGGGAACCGCTAACTATGGCTACACCTTC.

This clonotype has at least ten counts. J is TRBJ2-7 and V is TRBV6-5, with D perhaps TRBD2 (6 bases). The length of the CDR3 is 15 residues. Trimming took 0 bases from V and 5 from J, leaving 14 bases between them. Germline V gene sequence: CDR1 MNHEY, CDR2 SVGAGI. This CDR3 is CASSYSSGPMDEQYF. CDR3 coding DNA: TGTGCCAGCAGTTACTCTAGCGGACCTATGGACGAGCAGTACTTC.

The chain's CDR3 is CASSLWDEAAHTF. CDR3 DNA: TGTGCCAGCAGTTTGTGGGACGAGGCGGCTCACACCTTC. The rearrangement joins TRBV12-3 or TRBV12-4 to TRBJ1-2; D perhaps matches TRBD1 (5 bases). The V and J ends lost 3 bases and 12 bases respectively, with 17 bases between them. CDR3 size: 13 residues.

This clonotype was found many times. The chain couples TRBV5-1 to TRBJ1-1; no reliable D call. Trimming stripped 6 bases from V and 1 base from J, with 13 bases between. Germline V gives CDR1 SGHRS, CDR2 YFSETQ. This CDR3 is 14 amino acids long. As DNA, the CDR3 is TGCGCCAGCAACTCGGTGACATCGAACACTGAAGCTTTCTTT. Residues: CASNSVTSNTEAFF. The complete variable domain, with remaining parts taken from reference TRBV5-1 and TRBJ1-1, reads KAGVTQTPRYLIKTRGQQVTLSCSPISGHRSVSWYQQTPGQGLQFLFEYFSETQRNKGNFPGRFSGRQFSNSRSEMNVSTLELGDSALYLCASNSVTSNTEAFFGQGTRLTVV.

The J gene is TRBJ2-1, the V gene TRBV4-3; no reliable D call. The CDR3 runs 13 residues. The V gene lost 3 bases and the J gene lost 4 bases, with 7 bases spanning the gap. The V gene's germline CDR1 is LGHNA and CDR2 YSLEER. For the CDR3, the DNA is TGCGCCAGCAGCCACGCCCTTTACAATGAGCAGTTCTTC. Protein: CASSHALYNEQFF.

The rearrangement joins TRBV18 to TRBJ1-1; D not certain. The germline gives CDR1 KGHSH, CDR2 LQKENI. The CDR3 totals 14 residues. The V end was cut by 6 bases, the J end by 1 base, with 12 bases between. This CDR3 is CASSPVFPNTEAFF. The CDR3 coding sequence is TGTGCCAGCTCCCCGGTTTTCCCGAACACTGAAGCTTTCTTT.

This sequence joins TRBV27 and TRBJ1-5; TRBD1 aligns across 11 bases. CDR3 size: 16 residues. From germline, CDR1 is MNHEY and CDR2 SMNVEV (reference sequence). The trim removed 3 bases at V and 6 bases at J, leaving 7 bases unmatched. CDR3: CASSFRTGGTPQPQHF. CDR3 nucleotides: TGTGCCAGCAGTTTCCGGACAGGGGGCACCCCTCAGCCCCAGCATTTT.

This chain links TRBV6-2 or TRBV6-3 with TRBJ2-3; TRBD2 matches at 7 bases. V lost 4 bases to trimming and J lost 2 bases; unmatched junction nucleotides: 3. The CDR3 contains 14 residues. CDR1 is MNHEY and CDR2 is SVGEGT in the germline V gene. The CDR3 nucleotides read TGTGCCAGCAGTTGGGGAGGGTTCACAGATACGCAGTATTTT. This encodes CASSWGGFTDTQYF.

The J gene is TRBJ2-5, the V gene TRBV11-1; D is possibly TRBD1 (6 bases). V lost 3 bases to trimming and J lost 1 base, with 21 bases between them. The CDR3 contains 18 residues. Germline V gene data show CDR1 as SGHAT and CDR2 as FQDESV (reference sequence). In nucleotides, the CDR3 is TGTGCCAGCAGCTTCGTACAGGGCGGCGCGTTGTGCCAAGAGACCCAGTACTTC. This encodes CASSFVQGGALCQETQYF.

The chain couples TRBV20-1 to TRBJ2-1; D is unresolved. This CDR3 is built from 11 residues. V dropped 2 bases and J dropped 15 bases, with 14 bases sitting between them. Germline V gene sequence: CDR1 DFQATT, CDR2 SNEGSKA (reference sequence). The CDR3 here is CSARYTGRWFF. The CDR3 DNA reads as TGCAGTGCTAGATATACTGGCAGATGGTTCTTC.

This clonotype was detected only a few times. The chain is built from TRBV5-1 and TRBJ2-3; D gene ambiguous. Between the trimmed V and J ends, which lost 4 bases and 2 bases, there was a span of 14 bases. Germline CDR1 SGHRS, CDR2 YFSETQ. The CDR3 is 15 amino acids. The DNA for the CDR3 is TGCGCCAGCAGCCCGACGAAGGTGGCCACAGATACGCAGTATTTT. Translated, it gives CASSPTKVATDTQYF. The full variable domain, with the rest looked up from reference TRBV5-1 and TRBJ2-3, is KAGVTQTPRYLIKTRGQQVTLSCSPISGHRSVSWYQQTPGQGLQFLFEYFSETQRNKGNFPGRFSGRQFSNSRSEMNVSTLELGDSALYLCASSPTKVATDTQYFGPGTRLTVL.

V and J are TRBV25-1 and TRBJ1-1, with D perhaps matching TRBD1 (6 bases). Germline assignment: CDR1 MGHDK and CDR2 SYGVNS. V shed 3 bases and J shed 4 bases, with 15 bases lying between them. The CDR3 extends over 15 amino acids. The CDR3 loop reads CASSDSTKGGTEAFF. CDR3 coding DNA: TGTGCCAGCAGTGATTCTACCAAGGGGGGCACTGAAGCTTTCTTT. The whole variable domain, filled in from reference TRBV25-1 and TRBJ1-1, reads EADIYQTPRYLVIGTGKKITLECSQTMGHDKMYWYQQDPGMELHLIHYSYGVNSTEKGDLSSESTVSRIRTEHFPLTLESARPSHTSQYLCASSDSTKGGTEAFFGQGTRLTVV.

The J gene is TRBJ2-5, the V gene TRBV5-1, with D possibly being TRBD2 (6 bases). V was trimmed by 0 bases and J by 2 bases, leaving 14 bases between them. This CDR3 comprises 16 residues. Germline V gene sequence: CDR1 SGHRS, CDR2 YFSETQ. CDR3 DNA sequence: TGCGCCAGCAGCTTGGGGCCCCGGGACTCTCAAGAGACCCAGTACTTC. Translating gives CASSLGPRDSQETQYF.

The CDR3, as DNA: TGTGCTAGTGGCCCAGGGGGACTCGGGTTAAATGAGCAGTTCTTC. This sequence encodes CASGPGGLGLNEQFF. This chain connects TRBV12-5 to TRBJ2-1, with D perhaps TRBD1 (7 bases). The V end was cut by 6 bases, the J end by 7 bases, with 19 bases between. CDR1 is LGHNT, CDR2 FRNRAP, per germline. CDR3 size: 15 residues. Supplemented by reference TRBV12-5 and TRBJ2-1, the full variable domain reads DARVTQTPRHKVTEMGQEVTMRCQPILGHNTVFWYRQTMMQGLELLAYFRNRAPLDDSGMPKDRFSAEMPDATLATLKIQPSEPRDSAVYFCASGPGGLGLNEQFFGPGTRLTVL.

This clonotype has a handful of counts. The V and J genes are TRBV20-1 and TRBJ2-1; no clear D gene. CDR1 and CDR2 from the germline V gene are DFQATT and SNEGSKA (reference sequence). This CDR3 comprises 12 residues. Trimming left V 6 bases short and J 3 bases short, with 9 bases between. The CDR3 coding sequence is TGCAGTGCGTTGACGGACTACAATGAGCAGTTCTTC. This codes for CSALTDYNEQFF.

The V call is TRBV6-1, the J call TRBJ2-7, with 10 bases lining up with TRBD1. V lost 2 bases and J lost 2; bases outside the gene matches: 3. The CDR3 is 15 amino acids. Germline V CDR1 and CDR2: MNHNS, SASEGT. CDR3 residues: CASSEWGQGTYEQYF. The CDR3 nucleotides are TGTGCCAGCAGTGAATGGGGACAGGGGACCTACGAGCAGTACTTC.

The J gene is TRBJ2-7, the V gene TRBV7-2; either TRBD1 or TRBD2 may supply D (6 bases each). The CDR3 is 14 residues long. V was trimmed by 6 bases and J by 7 bases, leaving 19 bases between them. Looked up from germline, CDR1 is SGHTA and CDR2 is FQGNSA. In DNA form, the CDR3 reads TGTGCCAGCAGGACCGACCAGGGGAGGTCGGAGCAGTACTTC. Residues: CASRTDQGRSEQYF.

This chain uses TRBV4-3 with TRBJ2-7; D perhaps matches TRBD2 (5 bases). CDR3 length: 14 residues. The germline V gene has CDR1 LGHNA and CDR2 YSLEER. Trimming left V 4 bases short and J 5 bases short, with 15 bases between. The CDR3 region has the DNA TGCGCCAGCAGCCGGAGAGCGGTGGGGAACGAGCAGTACTTC. It specifies CASSRRAVGNEQYF.